This TCR beta chain is from a study of cytomegalovirus exposure and HLA in healthy donors. The PCR used 60 Vbeta and 13 Jbeta primers. Assay used: immunoSEQ multiplex PCR; TCRdb lists only in-frame clones, some missing. The repertoire has some 200,000 clones, approximately 80% of them found once; the top ten carry about 2.5%. The sequenced sample consisted of PBMCs. This sequence originates from a woman in her 50s in good health and CMV-seronegative.

The CDR3 sequence: CASSVGDSHYEQYF. In nucleotides, the CDR3 is TGTGCCAGCAGCGTAGGTGACAGTCACTACGAGCAGTACTTC. This chain links TRBV9 with TRBJ2-7; perhaps TRBD1 as D (5 bases). Trimming removed 0 bases at V and 3 bases at J, with 10 bases between. CDR1 is SGDLS and CDR2 is YYNGEE in the germline V gene. This CDR3 is built from 14 residues. Full variable domain (outside the CDR3, taken from reference TRBV9 and TRBJ2-7): DSGVTQTPKHLITATGQRVTLRCSPRSGDLSVYWYQQSLDQGLQFLIQYYNGEERAKGNILERFSAQQFPDLHSELNLSSLELGDSALYFCASSVGDSHYEQYFGPGTRLTVT.